The next 27 T cell receptor beta chains were all read from a single sample in a study of STAT3 mutations in large granular lymphocyte leukemia (dated by TCRdb to 2018 to 2020). Points the paper makes about the study in general: At least one immunodominant TCRbeta clonotype was identified in every T-LGLL patient, and multiple immunodominant subclonotypes were identified in about half of the T-LGLL patients.

The library was generated by the immunoSEQ multiplex PCR assay. What TCRdb holds here is the immuneACCESS table cut down to in-frame rearrangements. Part of the clones is not present; checked against another copy, under half of the missing clones reflect an unresolved V gene, and the others are unexplained. This sample has some 30,000 clones in its table, and roughly 86% of those were observed once. The ten largest make up approximately 12% of the sample. No antigen has been identified for these receptors. The sample comprised peripheral blood mononuclear cells. The receptors come from a man aged 60-69 years with T-cell large granular lymphocyte leukemia. Some clones in this sample may be carry-over from other donors' samples. The age is the age at diagnosis.

This chain connects TRBV27 to TRBJ2-1; 7 nucleotides agree with TRBD1. The CDR3 spans 14 residues. Per germline, CDR1 MNHEY and CDR2 SMNVEV (reference sequence). With V trimmed by 5 bases and J by 9 bases, 10 bases remained unmatched. CDR3 DNA sequence: TGTGCCAGCAGTCCCACGACTACAGGGGCTGAGCAGTTCTTC. Protein: CASSPTTTGAEQFF.

This clone was picked up one time. J is TRBJ2-1 and V is TRBV5-1; D ambiguous. The CDR3 consists of 14 residues. Per the germline V gene, CDR1 is SGHRS and CDR2 is YFSETQ. Deletions cut 4 bases from V and 2 bases from J, with 10 bases between. CDR3 in DNA: TGCGCCAGCAGCCTACGGCAGGCCTACAATGAGCAGTTCTTC. Translated: CASSLRQAYNEQFF.

The CDR3 DNA follows: TGCGCCAGCAGCTTGGGAACTAGCGGGGTGACTAGCACAGATACGCAGTATTTT. This sequence encodes CASSLGTSGVTSTDTQYF. The chain links TRBV5-1 to TRBJ2-3, with 10 bases matching TRBD2. Germline values: CDR1 SGHRS, CDR2 YFSETQ. This CDR3 comprises 18 residues. V lost 0 bases, J lost 0 bases, and 7 bases stayed unmatched.

The chain employs TRBV18 and TRBJ2-7; no firm D call. V was shortened by 5 bases and J by 2 bases, with 4 bases between the two germline ends. CDR3 length: 11 residues. The V gene's germline CDR1 is KGHSH and CDR2 LQKENI. Here the CDR3 DNA reads TGTGCCAGCTCAACGACCTACGAGCAGTACTTC. This translates into CASSTTYEQYF.

This clone was seen a few times. The gene calls are TRBV6-4 and TRBJ1-4, with D tentatively TRBD1 (6 bases). Germline loops: CDR1 MRHNA, CDR2 SNTAGT. Trimming removed 4 bases at V and 3 bases at J, with 12 bases between. CDR3 size: 15 residues. CDR3 sequence (DNA): TGTGCCAGCAGTGGAACAGGGTTGCCTAATGAAAAACTGTTTTTT. Protein sequence: CASSGTGLPNEKLFF.

The count of this clone is one. This rearrangement joins TRBV7-6 to TRBJ1-1; D is uncertain. There are 13 residues in the CDR3. The V and J ends lost 7 bases and 6 bases respectively, with 15 bases between them. Per germline, CDR1 SGHVS and CDR2 FNYEAQ. The CDR3, as DNA: TGTGCCAGCACCTCCGATATGGACGCTGAAGCTTTCTTT. It translates to CASTSDMDAEAFF.

V usage is TRBV4-1 and J usage is TRBJ2-7; TRBD2 might be the D (5 bases). The CDR3 runs to 15 residues. In germline, CDR1 is MGHRA, CDR2 YSYEKL. The V end lost 4 bases, the J end lost 2 bases, and 15 bases lay between the germline ends. CDR3 DNA sequence: TGCGCCAGCAGCCTAGATTTCAGCGGAACCTACGAGCAGTACTTC. This translates into CASSLDFSGTYEQYF.

This chain uses TRBV27 with TRBJ2-2; maybe TRBD1 (7 bases). Trimming stripped 2 bases from V and 6 bases from J, with 22 bases between. In germline, CDR1 is MNHEY, CDR2 SMNVEV (reference sequence). The CDR3 sequence is 18 residues long. The CDR3 bases are TGTGCCAGCAGTTTAACGGGACAGAGGGGGGTTATCGCCGGGGAGCTGTTTTTT. Translated: CASSLTGQRGVIAGELFF.

This clone appeared once. The gene calls are TRBV10-3 and TRBJ2-3; 9 nucleotides line up with TRBD2. The CDR3 length is 15 residues. J lost 3 bases, V lost 3 bases, and 4 bases had no gene match. Germline CDR1 and CDR2: ENHRY and SYGVKD. CDR3 nucleotide sequence: TGTGCCATCAGTGAAGCGGGAGGAGGGACAGATACGCAGTATTTT. Encoded protein: CAISEAGGGTDTQYF.

This chain connects TRBV29-1 to TRBJ2-7; 11 bases are shared with TRBD1. The CDR3 spans 15 residues. The V segment lost 5 bases and the J segment 1 base; nucleotides outside the gene matches: 7. Germline V gene lookup returns CDR1 SQVTM and CDR2 ANQGSEA. The CDR3: CSVIPGTGGSYEQYF. CDR3 DNA: TGCAGCGTTATCCCCGGGACAGGGGGTTCCTACGAGCAGTACTTC.

The CDR3 loop is CASRRSGGEQYF. The DNA of the CDR3 is TGTGCCAGCAGACGTTCGGGGGGCGAGCAGTACTTC. The chain employs TRBV5-5 and TRBJ2-7; TRBD2 agrees at 7 bases. V was clipped by 5 bases and J by 6 bases; unmatched bases: 5. The CDR3 consists of 12 residues. Germline V gives CDR1 SGHKS, CDR2 YYEKEE (reference sequence).

The gene calls are TRBV7-2 and TRBJ2-5; the match to TRBD1 covers 8 bases. Germline CDR1 and CDR2: SGHTA and FQGNSA. The V gene end was trimmed by 1 base and the J gene end by 3 bases; junction bases not matched to a gene: 10. The CDR3 loop spans 17 amino acids. The CDR3 protein is CASSLGNRQGIKETQYF. The CDR3, as DNA: TGTGCCAGCAGCTTAGGAAACCGACAGGGGATAAAAGAGACCCAGTACTTC.

This CDR3 reads CASSQDRAPGELFF. CDR3 in DNA: TGCGCCAGCAGCCAAGACAGGGCCCCAGGGGAGCTGTTTTTT. This chain joins TRBV4-3 and TRBJ2-2; D possibly corresponds to TRBD1 (5 bases). The germline V and J ends were trimmed by 0 bases and 8 bases, with 10 bases remaining between them. Looked up from germline, CDR1 is LGHNA and CDR2 is YSLEER. The CDR3 consists of 14 residues.

The genes are TRBV19 and TRBJ2-7; TRBD1 is a possible D gene (5 bases). This CDR3 spans 12 amino acids. Germline CDR1 and CDR2: LNHDA and SQIVND (reference sequence). The V and J ends lost 7 bases and 5 bases respectively, with 12 bases between them. CDR3 DNA: TGTGCCAGTACCGGCAGGGCTGACGAGCAGTACTTC. Translated: CASTGRADEQYF.

The CDR3 DNA sequence: TGTGCCAGCAGTACCTCGGGTACGCAGCCCCAGCATTTT. Translation: CASSTSGTQPQHF. This rearrangement joins TRBV7-2 to TRBJ1-5; the D is unclear. Between the trimmed V and J ends, which lost 6 bases and 7 bases, there was a span of 13 bases. Germline CDR1 SGHTA, CDR2 FQGNSA. This CDR3 is built from 13 residues.

A few counts support this clone. The rearrangement joins TRBV28 to TRBJ1-4, with D perhaps matching TRBD1 (5 bases). The CDR3 length is 15 residues. Trimming left V 5 bases short and J 4 bases short, with 14 bases between. CDR1 MDHEN and CDR2 SYDVKM come from the germline V gene. The CDR3 nucleotides are TGTGCCAGCAGTGAGACGACAGCACTTAATGAAAAACTGTTTTTT. Amino acids: CASSETTALNEKLFF.

V is TRBV7-8 and J is TRBJ2-3, with D perhaps given as TRBD1 or TRBD2 (6 bases each). Trimming took 0 bases from V and 1 from J, leaving 17 bases between them. Germline V gene sequence: CDR1 SGHVS, CDR2 FQNEAQ. The CDR3 length is 18 residues. The CDR3 DNA is TGTGCCAGCAGCTTAGCCGGCGGAGGGGGAATAGGCACAGATACGCAGTATTTT. Its translation: CASSLAGGGGIGTDTQYF. Combining the CDR3 with reference TRBV7-8 and TRBJ2-3 gives the whole variable domain GAGVSQSPRYKVAKRGQDVALRCDPISGHVSLFWYQQALGQGPEFLTYFQNEAQLDKSGLPSDRFFAERPEGSVSTLKIQRTQQEDSAVYLCASSLAGGGGIGTDTQYFGPGTRLTVL.

CDR3 sequence reads: CASREGRYNQPQHF. The CDR3 nucleotides are TGCGCCAGCAGAGAGGGACGGTACAATCAGCCCCAGCATTTT. The chain employs TRBV10-2 and TRBJ1-5; perhaps TRBD1 as D (5 bases). This CDR3 contains 14 residues. V gave up 6 bases and J gave up 3 bases, with 12 bases separating them. The germline gives CDR1 WSHSY, CDR2 SAAADI.

The chain carries TRBV30 and TRBJ1-3; D is undetermined. Germline V CDR1 and CDR2: GTSNPN, SVGIG (reference sequence). V was clipped by 3 bases and J by 1 base, with 7 bases between them. CDR3 length: 13 amino acids. The CDR3 reads CAWRTSSGNTIYF. CDR3 nucleotide sequence: TGTGCCTGGAGGACTAGTTCTGGAAACACCATATATTTT.

The chain uses TRBV4-2 and TRBJ2-1, with D possibly matching TRBD2 (5 bases). V was trimmed by 0 bases and J by 10 bases, leaving 7 bases between them. Germline V lookup: CDR1 LGHNA, CDR2 YNFKEQ. The length of the CDR3 is 12 residues. CDR3 nucleotides: TGTGCCAGCAGCCAAGAGCCTAGCGAGCAGTTCTTC. Its protein is CASSQEPSEQFF.

The V gene is TRBV30, the J gene TRBJ2-1, with 14 bases that match TRBD2. Germline V gene lookup returns CDR1 GTSNPN and CDR2 SVGIG (reference sequence). V lost 4 bases, J lost 12 bases, and 11 bases stayed unmatched. The CDR3 covers 15 residues. CDR3 sequence: CAWTDAGLAGAGQFF. The CDR3 DNA reads TGTGCCTGGACCGACGCGGGACTAGCGGGAGCCGGGCAGTTCTTC.

V is TRBV15 and J is TRBJ1-2; the D is unclear. Deletions cut 1 base from V and 1 base from J, with 7 bases between. CDR1 is LNHNV and CDR2 is YYDKDF in the germline V gene (reference sequence). The length of the CDR3 is 14 residues. Here the CDR3 DNA reads TGTGCCACCAGCAGAGCCGGTATTAACTATGGCTACACCTTC. This translates into CATSRAGINYGYTF.

This chain uses TRBV11-3 with TRBJ1-1; no firm D call. The V gene lost 3 bases and the J gene lost 1 base, with 6 bases spanning the gap. The CDR3 spans 13 residues. CDR1 and CDR2 (germline): SGHNT, YENEEA. The CDR3 spells CASSFSSNTEAFF. DNA of the CDR3: TGTGCCAGCAGCTTCAGTTCGAACACTGAAGCTTTCTTT.

The chain joins TRBV4-3 to TRBJ2-1, with 9 bases identical to TRBD2. This CDR3 is 14 amino acids long. The V gene's germline CDR1 is LGHNA and CDR2 YSLEER. J was trimmed by 8 bases and V by 4 bases; bases with no gene match: 6. DNA for the CDR3: TGCGCCAGCAGCCTTGGGACTAGCAGGGATGAGCAGTTCTTC. Its translation: CASSLGTSRDEQFF.

The CDR3 nucleotides read TGTGCCACCACCCCCAGGAACACTGAAGCTTTCTTT. Translation gives CATTPRNTEAFF. This chain connects TRBV6-1 to TRBJ1-1; no definite D call. This CDR3 has 12 residues. V gave up 10 bases and J gave up 1 base, with 10 bases separating them. Germline CDR1 is MNHNS and CDR2 is SASEGT.

This chain links TRBV6-5 with TRBJ1-2; the match to TRBD1 covers 8 bases. J was trimmed by 4 bases and V by 9 bases; bases with no gene match: 10. The CDR3 contains 14 residues. Germline CDR1 is MNHEY and CDR2 is SVGAGI. CDR3: CASCQDRAPYGYTF. The CDR3 coding sequence is TGTGCCAGTTGCCAGGACAGGGCCCCCTATGGCTACACCTTC.

J is TRBJ1-4 and V is TRBV4-1; no clear D gene. V was trimmed by 2 bases and J by 2 bases, leaving 9 bases between them. CDR3 length: 15 amino acids. Germline loops: CDR1 MGHRA, CDR2 YSYEKL. CDR3 sequence reads: CASSQPGRTNEKLFF. CDR3 nucleotide sequence: TGCGCCAGCAGCCAACCCGGCCGGACTAATGAAAAACTGTTTTTT.